This T cell receptor beta chain was retrieved from a study of siplizumab effects on memory and regulatory T cells. Some 100,000 TCR templates were measured in each sample. The data were produced by immunoSEQ multiplex PCR, yet TCRdb's version contains in-frame clones alone and is incomplete. Seen here are some 120,000 clones, about 93% observed once, and the top ten hold over 0.15%. Germline V lookup: CDR1 MNHEY, CDR2 SVGAGI. After removal of 5 bases from V and 1 base from J, the junction contained 6 bases not matched to a gene. CDR3 length equals 15 residues. The chain joins TRBV6-5 to TRBJ2-7, with TRBD1 identical over 9 bases. Sequencing input: non-Treg CD4+ T cells sorted from blood. The receptor was derived from a human donor in good health. The CDR3 bases are TGTGCCAGCAGTCGAACAGGACAGGGGTCCTACGAGCAGTACTTC. Its translation: CASSRTGQGSYEQYF.